This T cell receptor beta chain was identified in a study of technical replicates of blood from several donors. TCRdb keeps only in-frame clones here, not all; method: immunoSEQ multiplex PCR. The repertoire holds approximately 85,000 clones, with roughly 94% as singletons. The CDR3 runs 14 residues. CDR1 is SGHRS and CDR2 is YFSETQ in the germline V gene. After removal of 5 bases from V and 3 bases from J, the junction contained 5 bases not matched to a gene. The rearrangement uses TRBV5-1 and TRBJ2-3; 8 bases map to TRBD2. The clonotype comes from a human donor in good health. Material for sequencing was T cells isolated from PBMCs. The CDR3 sequence: CASRAGGETDTQYF. The CDR3 bases are TGCGCCAGCAGGGCGGGAGGTGAAACAGATACGCAGTATTTT. The complete variable domain, with remaining parts taken from reference TRBV5-1 and TRBJ2-3, reads KAGVTQTPRYLIKTRGQQVTLSCSPISGHRSVSWYQQTPGQGLQFLFEYFSETQRNKGNFPGRFSGRQFSNSRSEMNVSTLELGDSALYLCASRAGGETDTQYFGPGTRLTVL.